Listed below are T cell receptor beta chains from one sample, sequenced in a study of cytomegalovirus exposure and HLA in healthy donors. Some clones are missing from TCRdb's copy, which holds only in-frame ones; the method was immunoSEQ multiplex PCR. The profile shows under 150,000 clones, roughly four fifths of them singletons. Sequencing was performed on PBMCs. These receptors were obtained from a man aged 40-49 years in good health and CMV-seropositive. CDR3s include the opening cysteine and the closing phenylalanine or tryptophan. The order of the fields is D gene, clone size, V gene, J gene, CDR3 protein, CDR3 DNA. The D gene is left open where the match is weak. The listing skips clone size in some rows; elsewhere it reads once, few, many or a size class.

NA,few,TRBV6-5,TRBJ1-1,CASSYSSLRGTEAFF,TGTGCCAGCAGTTACTCTTCTTTGCGCGGCACTGAAGCTTTCTTT
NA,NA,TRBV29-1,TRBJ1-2,CSVDSDGYTF,TGCAGCGTTGACAGTGATGGCTACACCTTC
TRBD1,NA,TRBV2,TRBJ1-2,CASNPDRVGGYTF,TGTGCCAGCAATCCCGACAGGGTTGGTGGCTACACCTTC
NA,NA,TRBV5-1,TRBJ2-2,CASSLAGGLGTGELFF,TGCGCCAGCAGCTTGGCCGGGGGTTTAGGAACCGGGGAGCTGTTTTTT
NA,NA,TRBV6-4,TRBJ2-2,CASSDEATGELFF,TGTGCCAGCAGTGACGAGGCCACCGGGGAGCTGTTTTTT
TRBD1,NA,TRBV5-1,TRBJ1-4,CASSLQGTGGEKLFF,TGCGCCAGCAGCCTACAAGGGACAGGGGGTGAAAAACTGTTTTTT
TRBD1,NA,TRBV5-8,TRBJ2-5,CASSHAGQGLETQYF,TGTGCCAGCAGCCATGCGGGACAGGGGCTAGAGACCCAGTACTTC
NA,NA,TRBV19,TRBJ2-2,CASSGLGTYTGELFF,TGTGCCAGTAGTGGTTTGGGGACTTACACCGGGGAGCTGTTTTTT
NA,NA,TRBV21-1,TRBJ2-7,CASSKGRTETGLDYEQYF,TGTGCCAGCAGCAAAGGACGGACTGAAACCGGACTAGACTACGAGCAGTACTTC
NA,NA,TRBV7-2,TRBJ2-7,CASSLQGLSYEQYF,TGTGCCAGCAGCTTACAGGGACTTTCCTACGAGCAGTACTTC
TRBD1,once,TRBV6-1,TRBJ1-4,CASRGQGSNEKLFF,TGTGCCAGCAGGGGACAGGGTTCTAATGAAAAACTGTTTTTT
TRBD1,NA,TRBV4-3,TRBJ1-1,CASSPGDRGTEAFF,TGCGCCAGCAGCCCAGGGGACAGGGGCACTGAAGCTTTCTTT
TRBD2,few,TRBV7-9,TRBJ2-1,CSSSSSGTQNEQFF,TGTTCCAGCAGCTCTAGCGGGACACAGAATGAGCAGTTCTTC
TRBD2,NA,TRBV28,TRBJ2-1,CASSLARSGGKYNEQFF,TGTGCCAGCAGTTTAGCCCGATCGGGGGGGAAATACAATGAGCAGTTCTTC
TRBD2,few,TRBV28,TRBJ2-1,CASTSPGVGRSGLAYNEQFF,TGTGCCAGCACCTCCCCCGGGGTGGGTAGGAGCGGACTAGCGTATAATGAGCAGTTCTTC
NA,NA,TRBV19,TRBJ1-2,CASSRQQENYGYTF,TGTGCCAGTAGTCGCCAACAGGAAAACTATGGCTACACCTTC
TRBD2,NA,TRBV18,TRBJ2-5,CASSPPSGGYQETQYF,TGTGCCAGCTCACCCCCTAGCGGAGGGTACCAAGAGACCCAGTACTTC
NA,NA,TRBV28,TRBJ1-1,CASSFRSGLVEAFF,TGTGCCAGCAGTTTTCGGTCGGGGTTAGTTGAAGCTTTCTTT
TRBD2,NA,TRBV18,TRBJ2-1,CASSPELAGARNEQFF,TGTGCCAGCTCACCGGAACTAGCGGGAGCCAGGAATGAGCAGTTCTTC
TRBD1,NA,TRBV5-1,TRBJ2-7,CASSLAGDSSYEQYF,TGCGCCAGCAGCTTGGCCGGGGACAGCTCCTACGAGCAGTACTTC
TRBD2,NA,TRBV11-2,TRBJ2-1,CASSLFGAGGPYNEQFF,TGTGCCAGCAGCTTATTCGGTGCGGGAGGGCCTTACAATGAGCAGTTCTTC
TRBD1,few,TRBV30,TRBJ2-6,CAWSSGQGAGANVLTF,TGTGCCTGGAGTAGCGGACAGGGAGCTGGGGCCAACGTCCTGACTTTC
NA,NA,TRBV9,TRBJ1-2,CASSTTNTNYGYTF,TGTGCCAGCAGCACAACTAACACTAACTATGGCTACACCTTC
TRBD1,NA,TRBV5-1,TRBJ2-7,CASSFPGQSSYEQYF,TGCGCCAGCAGCTTCCCGGGACAGAGCTCCTACGAGCAGTACTTC
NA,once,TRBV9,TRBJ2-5,CASSVSPSSSVGGTQYF,TGTGCCAGCAGCGTAAGCCCGAGCAGCTCCGTAGGGGGAACCCAGTACTTC
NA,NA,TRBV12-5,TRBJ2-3,CASAATDTQYF,TGTGCTAGTGCCGCGACAGATACGCAGTATTTT
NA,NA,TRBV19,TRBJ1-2,CASSEQGIYGYTF,TGTGCCAGTAGTGAACAGGGCATCTATGGCTACACCTTC
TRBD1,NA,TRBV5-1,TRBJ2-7,CASSLGGQGADEQYF,TGCGCCAGCAGCTTGGGGGGACAGGGGGCTGACGAGCAGTACTTC
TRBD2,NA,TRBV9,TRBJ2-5,CASSSALAVQETQYF,TGTGCCAGCAGCTCCGCACTAGCGGTCCAAGAGACCCAGTACTTC
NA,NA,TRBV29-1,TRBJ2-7,CSVEGAQTYEQYF,TGCAGCGTTGAAGGGGCACAAACCTACGAGCAGTACTTC
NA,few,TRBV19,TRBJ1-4,CASSTTPAPGGGKLFF,TGTGCCAGTAGTACCACCCCAGCCCCTGGGGGCGGAAAACTGTTTTTT
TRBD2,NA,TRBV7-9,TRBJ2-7,CASSSRLAGDVSYEQYF,TGTGCCAGCAGCTCCAGACTAGCGGGAGACGTTTCCTACGAGCAGTACTTC
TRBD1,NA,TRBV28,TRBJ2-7,CATWTGSYEQYF,TGTGCCACCTGGACAGGATCCTACGAGCAGTACTTC
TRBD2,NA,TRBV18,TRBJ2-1,CASSPTSGVHFSSYNEQFF,TGTGCCAGCTCACCTACTAGCGGGGTTCACTTTAGCTCCTACAATGAGCAGTTCTTC
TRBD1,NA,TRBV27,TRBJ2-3,CASLGGWTDTQYF,TGTGCCAGCCTAGGGGGCTGGACAGATACGCAGTATTTT
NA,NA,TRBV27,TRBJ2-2,CATRAEAVGATGELFF,TGTGCCACCAGAGCTGAGGCGGTTGGCGCAACCGGGGAGCTGTTTTTT
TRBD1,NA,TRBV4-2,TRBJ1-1,CASSQTDRVDTEAFF,TGTGCCAGCAGCCAGACCGACAGGGTGGACACTGAAGCTTTCTTT
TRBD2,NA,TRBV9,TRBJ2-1,CASSDPGGGNEQFF,TGTGCCAGCAGCGATCCGGGGGGAGGCAATGAGCAGTTCTTC
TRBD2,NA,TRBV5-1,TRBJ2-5,CASSLGTSGQETQYF,TGCGCCAGCAGCCTCGGGACTAGCGGCCAAGAGACCCAGTACTTC
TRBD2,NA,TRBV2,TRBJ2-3,CASSPGLAGADTQYF,TGTGCCAGCAGCCCGGGACTAGCGGGAGCGGATACGCAGTATTTT
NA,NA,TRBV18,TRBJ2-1,CASSLEPGSYNEQFF,TGTGCCAGCTCGCTGGAGCCGGGCTCCTACAATGAGCAGTTCTTC
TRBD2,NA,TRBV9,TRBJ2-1,CASSASGRYDEQFF,TGTGCCAGCAGCGCTAGCGGGAGGTACGATGAGCAGTTCTTC
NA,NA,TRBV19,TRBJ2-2,CASSKQGPGELFF,TGTGCCAGTAGTAAACAGGGTCCCGGGGAGCTGTTTTTT
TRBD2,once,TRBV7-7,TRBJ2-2,CASSPGLAGGLTGELFF,TGTGCCAGCAGCCCGGGACTAGCGGGAGGCCTCACCGGGGAGCTGTTTTTT
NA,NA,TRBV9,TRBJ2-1,CASSVVRGGSYNEQFF,TGTGCCAGCAGCGTAGTGAGGGGGGGGTCCTACAATGAGCAGTTCTTC
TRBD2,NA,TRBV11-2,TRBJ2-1,CASSFIAGVSYNEQFF,TGTGCCAGCAGCTTTATAGCGGGAGTCTCTTACAATGAGCAGTTCTTC
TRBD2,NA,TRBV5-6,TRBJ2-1,CASSLWGGSYNEQFF,TGTGCCAGCAGCTTGTGGGGGGGGTCCTACAATGAGCAGTTCTTC
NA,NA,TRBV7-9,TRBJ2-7,CASSPRGAETYEQYF,TGTGCCAGCAGCCCCCGAGGCGCCGAGACCTACGAGCAGTACTTC
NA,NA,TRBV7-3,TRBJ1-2,CASSLTRAGSYGYTF,TGTGCCAGCAGCTTAACGAGGGCAGGAAGCTATGGCTACACCTTC
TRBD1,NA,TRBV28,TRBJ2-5,CASSFDRGGQETQYF,TGTGCCAGCAGTTTCGACAGGGGAGGCCAAGAGACCCAGTACTTC
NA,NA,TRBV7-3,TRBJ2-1,CASSFGGSSYNEQFF,TGTGCCAGCAGCTTCGGCGGAAGCTCCTACAATGAGCAGTTCTTC
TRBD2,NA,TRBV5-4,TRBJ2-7,CASSPGGLAGVGVEQYF,TGTGCCAGCTCCCCGGGAGGGCTAGCGGGAGTTGGGGTCGAGCAGTACTTC
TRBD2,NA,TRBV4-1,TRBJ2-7,CASSHPGLAASYEQYF,TGCGCCAGCAGCCATCCGGGACTAGCGGCCTCCTACGAGCAGTACTTC
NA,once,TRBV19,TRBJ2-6,CASSIDFGGSGANVLTF,TGTGCCAGTAGTATAGATTTCGGGGGCTCTGGGGCCAACGTCCTGACTTTC
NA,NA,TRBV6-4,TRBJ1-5,CASSDWQQGGNQPQHF,TGTGCCAGCAGTGACTGGCAGCAAGGAGGCAATCAGCCCCAGCATTTT
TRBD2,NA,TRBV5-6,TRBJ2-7,CASSLVSSGYYEQYF,TGTGCCAGCAGCTTGGTGTCTAGCGGTTACTACGAGCAGTACTTC
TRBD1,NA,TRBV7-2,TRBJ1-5,CASSQQMTGRSNQPQHF,TGTGCCAGCAGCCAACAAATGACAGGGCGAAGCAATCAGCCCCAGCATTTT
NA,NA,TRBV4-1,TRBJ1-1,CASSQGSPVEAFF,TGCGCCAGCAGCCAAGGTTCGCCAGTCGAAGCTTTCTTT
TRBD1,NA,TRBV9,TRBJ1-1,CASSVEGFIIEGAEAFF,TGTGCCAGCAGCGTAGAGGGCTTTATTATTGAGGGGGCCGAAGCTTTCTTT